These T cell receptor beta chains were read from a single sample in a study of regulatory T cells in long-lasting Graves disease. TCRdb itself ran the multiplex PCR reads through MiXCR, one entry per CDR3 protein. The table includes 500,000 to 700,000 distinct CDR3 sequences, 16% detected once. The same sample was also studied in work on T cells in Graves' hyperthyroidism and ophthalmopathy.

The sequencing used peripheral blood mononuclear cells (PBMCs), collected at new diagnosis, from a patient treated with antithyroid drugs. Receptor source: a woman in her 30s with Graves disease. Each CDR3 is given without its conserved first and last residue.

TRBV9	TRBJ2-1	13	ASSVGLARYNEQF
TRBV28	TRBJ1-4	14	ASSSPEGGFGEKLF
TRBV28	TRBJ2-3	11	ASSRPSVDTQY
TRBV20-1	TRBJ2-5	13	SARDGRTPQETQY
TRBV9	TRBJ2-5	15	ASSVEPLPGGGETQY
TRBV27	TRBJ2-1	14	ASSTTLAGDFNEQF
TRBV27	TRBJ2-1	13	ASSLVQFGENEQF
TRBV5-1	TRBJ2-1	12	ASRLSTALNEQF
TRBV6-1	TRBJ2-3	13	ASSPPDRGTDTQY
TRBV2	TRBJ1-3	19	ASVFYFGTAARSSSGNTIY
TRBV19	TRBJ2-6	13	ASSISTSGANVLT
TRBV3-1	TRBJ1-1	13	ASSLVGARDTEAF
TRBV20-1	TRBJ1-3	15	SARDQAWQNSGNTIY
TRBV28	TRBJ2-1	14	ASSLTSKGTVREQF
TRBV20-1	TRBJ2-1	13	SARWGAPLGNEQF
TRBV12-3/TRBV12-4	TRBJ2-1	13	ASSRSGSSYNEQF
TRBV20-1	TRBJ2-3	13	SAGTGTLSTDTQY
TRBV4-1	TRBJ2-7	14	ASSQDGRTSGYERY
TRBV9	TRBJ1-1	11	ANSVVAGTEAF
TRBV28	TRBJ2-2	16	ASSLSGHHNLNTGELF
TRBV9	TRBJ1-1	13	ASSVLQGGSTEAF
TRBV20-1	TRBJ2-3	10	SAPPPGDTQY
TRBV11-2	TRBJ2-1	12	ASSFQGPWVEQF
TRBV19	TRBJ2-2	10	ASSIPIGELF
TRBV9	TRBJ2-1	13	ASSLTPQSVGEQF
TRBV24-1	TRBJ1-2	12	AHLRGRRINGYT
TRBV12-3/TRBV12-4	TRBJ2-7	11	ASSFIGGYEQY
TRBV5-4	TRBJ2-7	14	ASSLRGDLLSYEQY
TRBV9	TRBJ2-1	12	ASSVAGMGGEQF
TRBV6-2/TRBV6-3	TRBJ1-3	18	ASSFRTARGVLPAGNTIY
TRBV28	TRBJ2-4	11	ASSLAGTRFQY
TRBV6-1	TRBJ2-1	12	ASSAGTALYEQF
TRBV18	TRBJ1-1	14	ASSPRGPSMNTEAF
TRBV28	TRBJ1-5	12	ASFFRGSNQPQH
TRBV18	TRBJ2-5	12	ASSPSNRRETQY
TRBV27	TRBJ2-7	12	ASSFPGQYYEQY
TRBV6-2/TRBV6-3	TRBJ2-5	12	ASSARTGGETQY
TRBV28	TRBJ2-7	12	ASSSDGGSYEQY
TRBV20-1	TRBJ2-7	13	SARVSGLASYEQY
TRBV9	TRBJ2-1	11	ASSVSSINEQF
TRBV9	TRBJ1-1	13	ASSVAGESRTEAF
TRBV5-1	TRBJ2-7	11	ASKGDSSYEQY
TRBV18	TRBJ1-2	9	ASSQRDGYT
TRBV5-6	TRBJ1-3	14	ASSLRARTSGNTIY
TRBV28	TRBJ1-3	12	ASSTGTRVNTIY
TRBV6-5	TRBJ2-3	14	ASSYSLGMFTDTQY
TRBV9	TRBJ2-1	13	ASSVHPGVVNEQF
TRBV7-9	TRBJ1-6	9	ASSLHAPLH